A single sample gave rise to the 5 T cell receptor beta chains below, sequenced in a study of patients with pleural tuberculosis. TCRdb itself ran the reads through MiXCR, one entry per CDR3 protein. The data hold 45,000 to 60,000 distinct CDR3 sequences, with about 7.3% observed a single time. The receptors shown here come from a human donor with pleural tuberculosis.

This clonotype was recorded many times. CDR3 region: CASSWDRVILGNTEAFF. In DNA form, the CDR3 reads TGTGCCAGCAGTTGGGACAGGGTGATCTTGGGGAACACTGAAGCTTTCTTT. V is TRBV12-3 or TRBV12-4 and J is TRBJ1-1; 9 bases line up with TRBD1. This CDR3 region has 17 residues. Trimming at V came to 4 bases and at J to 1 base, leaving 10 bases not matched to a gene.

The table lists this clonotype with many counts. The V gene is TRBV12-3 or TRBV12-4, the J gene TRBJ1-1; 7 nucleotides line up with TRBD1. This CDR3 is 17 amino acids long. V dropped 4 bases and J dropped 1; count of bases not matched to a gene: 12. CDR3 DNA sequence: TGTGCCAGCAGTTCCACTCCCTCCGACAGGGCGAACACTGAAGCTTTCTTT. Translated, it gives CASSSTPSDRANTEAFF.

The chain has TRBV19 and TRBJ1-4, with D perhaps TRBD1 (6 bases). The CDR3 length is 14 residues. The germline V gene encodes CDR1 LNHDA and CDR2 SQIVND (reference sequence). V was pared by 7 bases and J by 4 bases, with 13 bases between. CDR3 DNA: TGTGCCAGTACCCCCCGGACAGATAATGAAAAACTGTTTTTT. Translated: CASTPRTDNEKLFF. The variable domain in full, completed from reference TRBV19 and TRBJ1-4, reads DGGITQSPKYLFRKEGQNVTLSCEQNLNHDAMYWYRQDPGQGLRLIYYSQIVNDFQKGDIAEGYSVSREKKESFPLTVTSAQKNPTAFYLCASTPRTDNEKLFFGSGTQLSVL.

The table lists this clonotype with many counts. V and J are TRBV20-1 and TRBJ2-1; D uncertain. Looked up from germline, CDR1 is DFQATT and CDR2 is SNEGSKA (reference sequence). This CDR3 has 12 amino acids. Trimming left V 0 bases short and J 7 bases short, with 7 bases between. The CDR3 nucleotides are TGCAGTGCTAGAGATCTAGGGAATGAGCAGTTCTTC. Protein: CSARDLGNEQFF.

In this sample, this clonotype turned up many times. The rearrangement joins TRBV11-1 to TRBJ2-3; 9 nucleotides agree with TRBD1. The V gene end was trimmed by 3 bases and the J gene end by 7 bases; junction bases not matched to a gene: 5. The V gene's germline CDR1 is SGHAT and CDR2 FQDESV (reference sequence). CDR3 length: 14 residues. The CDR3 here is CASSFLQGANTQYF. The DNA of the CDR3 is TGTGCCAGCAGCTTTCTACAGGGGGCAAATACGCAGTATTTT.